This T cell receptor beta chain came from a study of OX40 agonist ivuxolimab in advanced cancers. Study details: Patients achieving partial responses numbered three: one hepatocellular carcinoma case and two cutaneous melanoma cases.

Whole-study results and caveats: Expanded peripheral T-cell antigen specificity went undetermined.

Collection of blood occurred at baseline, at cycle 4 day 1, and at cycle 7 day 1. Produced via immunoSEQ multiplex PCR; TCRdb's table is partial and in-frame only. The table has more than 80,000 clones, about 89% seen once. V was cut by 4 bases and J by 1 base, with 7 bases left in between. Germline V gene data show CDR1 as SGHDN and CDR2 as FVKESK. CDR3 size: 13 residues. Comments on this clone: The antigen is undetermined.

This sequence joins TRBV14 and TRBJ2-5; weak D call: TRBD2 (6 bases). The specimen was CD4+ or CD8+ T cells sorted from blood, collected in a trial of the OX40 agonist ivuxolimab. This sequence was found in an adult with an advanced solid tumor such as melanoma, head and neck, liver or kidney cancer. CDR3 sequence: CASSRGLQETQYF. The CDR3 coding sequence is TGTGCCAGCAGCCGGGGACTCCAAGAGACCCAGTACTTC.